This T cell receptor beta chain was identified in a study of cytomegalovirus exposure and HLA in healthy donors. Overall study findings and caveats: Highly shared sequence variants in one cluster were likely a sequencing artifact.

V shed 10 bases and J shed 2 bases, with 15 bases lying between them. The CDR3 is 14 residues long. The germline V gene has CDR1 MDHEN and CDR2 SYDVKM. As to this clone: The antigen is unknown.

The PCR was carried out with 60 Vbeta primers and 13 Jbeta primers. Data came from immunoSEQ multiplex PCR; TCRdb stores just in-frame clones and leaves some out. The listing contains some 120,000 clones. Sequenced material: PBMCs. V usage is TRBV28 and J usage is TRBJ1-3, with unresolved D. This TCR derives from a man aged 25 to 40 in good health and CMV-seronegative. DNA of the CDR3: TGTGCCACTTGCCTAGGAGGAACTGGAAACACCATATATTTT. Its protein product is CATCLGGTGNTIYF.